The next 25 T cell receptor beta chains were all read from a single sample in a study of shared clonotypes between healthy human individuals (dated by TCRdb to the early 2020s). The library relied on the immunoSEQ multiplex PCR assay. Entries here come from immuneACCESS through TCRdb and include only in-frame sequences with V and J called. Some clones fail to appear in such tables; in the studies checked, an unresolved V gene covers under half of the shortfall, and the cause of the remainder is unknown. Across this sample there are about 640,000 clones, with about three quarters seen only once. The ten largest clones add up to about 2% of the sample. Sequenced sample: memory CD4+ T cells sorted from blood. The sample's cell subset or site, from its label and the paper: CD45RA-negative fraction. Receptor source: a young woman in good health.

This clone was detected once. The J gene is TRBJ1-5, the V gene TRBV4-2, with D possibly being TRBD1 (5 bases). The ends were cut back, 0 bases at V and 4 bases at J, with 13 bases in the middle. Germline V lookup: CDR1 LGHNA, CDR2 YNFKEQ. CDR3 length: 16 residues. CDR3 region: CASSQESLPGNQPQHF. In DNA, the CDR3 is TGTGCCAGCAGCCAAGAGTCCCTGCCAGGGAATCAGCCCCAGCATTTT.

The CDR3 bases are TGTGCCAGCTCACCCTTAAGGGATCAAAACTATGGCTACACCTTC. Translating gives CASSPLRDQNYGYTF. The V and J genes are TRBV18 and TRBJ1-2; D gene uncertain. The V end was cut by 3 bases, the J end by 2 bases, with 13 bases between. CDR1 is KGHSH and CDR2 is LQKENI in the germline V gene. This CDR3 is 15 amino acids long.

The V gene is TRBV5-4, the J gene TRBJ2-7; maybe TRBD2 (6 bases). CDR1 and CDR2 from the germline V gene are SGHNT and YYREEE (reference sequence). The CDR3 has 13 residues. V lost 3 bases and J 6 bases, leaving 13 bases between the germline ends. CDR3 nucleotide sequence: TGTGCCAGCAGCTCGGACGGGAGAACCGAGCAGTACTTC. This sequence encodes CASSSDGRTEQYF.

The gene calls are TRBV2 and TRBJ2-3, with D perhaps TRBD2 (5 bases). V was trimmed by 0 bases and J by 8 bases, leaving 9 bases between them. This CDR3 spans 13 amino acids. The germline V gene has CDR1 SNHLY and CDR2 FYNNEI. CDR3 region: CASSEAGARTQYF. CDR3 in DNA: TGTGCCAGCAGTGAAGCGGGAGCCCGTACGCAGTATTTT.

V usage is TRBV16 and J usage is TRBJ1-5; D gene unclear. This CDR3 region has 14 residues. The germline V gene has CDR1 KGHSY and CDR2 FQNENV. Trimming cost V 8 bases and J 3 bases, with 14 bases left between them. The CDR3 nucleotides are TGTGCCAGCGGCAGGCGGGCGGACAATCAGCCCCAGCATTTT. Its translation: CASGRRADNQPQHF.

This clone was counted between two and nine times. The chain is built from TRBV7-9 and TRBJ1-5; D is undetermined. The CDR3 totals 14 residues. The V end was cut by 5 bases, the J end by 2 bases, with 10 bases between. CDR1 is SEHNR, CDR2 FQNEAQ, per germline (reference sequence). CDR3 in DNA: TGTGCCAGCAGCCGCAGTGGGGGCAATCAGCCCCAGCATTTT. Amino acids: CASSRSGGNQPQHF.

V usage is TRBV6-4 and J usage is TRBJ1-5; no reliable D call. Deletions cut 3 bases from V and 4 bases from J, with 10 bases between. Germline CDR1 is MRHNA and CDR2 is SNTAGT. The CDR3 is 14 amino acids. The CDR3 loop is CASSDDQTNQPQHF. CDR3 sequence (DNA): TGTGCCAGCAGTGATGACCAGACTAATCAGCCCCAGCATTTT.

V is TRBV2 and J is TRBJ2-1, with 11 positions matching TRBD2. The CDR3 runs to 12 residues. Germline V CDR1 and CDR2: SNHLY, FYNNEI. The junction had 3 bases not matched to a gene; V was cut back by 4 bases and J by 13 bases. CDR3 nucleotides: TGTGCCAGCAGTGGGGGGACTAGCGGACAGTTCTTC. This codes for CASSGGTSGQFF.

The CDR3 nucleotides read TGTGCCAGCAGCCTCAAAGGCGGAGCGGGAGGGCCTTTTTCCTACAATGAGCAGTTCTTC. Protein sequence: CASSLKGGAGGPFSYNEQFF. This chain connects TRBV21-1 to TRBJ2-1; the D call in the table, TRBD2, was not verified against the DNA. TRBV21-1 has pseudogene status. There are 20 residues in the CDR3.

The chain uses TRBV11-2 and TRBJ1-1, with D unresolved. Trimming took off 2 bases at V and 7 bases at J, with 11 bases between the two ends. Germline V gene data show CDR1 as SGHAT and CDR2 as FQNNGV. CDR3 length: 13 amino acids. CDR3 residues: CASSLSQQLEAFF. The CDR3 region has the DNA TGTGCCAGCAGCTTAAGTCAACAACTTGAAGCTTTCTTT. The entire variable domain, with the rest obtained from reference TRBV11-2 and TRBJ1-1, is as follows: EAGVAQSPRYKIIEKRQSVAFWCNPISGHATLYWYQQILGQGPKLLIQFQNNGVVDDSQLPKDRFSAERLKGVDSTLKIQPAKLEDSAVYLCASSLSQQLEAFFGQGTRLTVV.

V gene TRBV28 combines with J gene TRBJ2-3; 10 bases map to TRBD2. The germline CDR1 and CDR2 sequences are MDHEN and SYDVKM. The V and J ends lost 7 bases and 4 bases, in that order; junction bases with no gene match: 14. CDR3 length: 17 amino acids. CDR3 DNA sequence: TGTGCCAGCACCTTAGCTCTAGCGGGAGTGGGAGCAGATACGCAGTATTTT. Its protein is CASTLALAGVGADTQYF.

This chain's CDR3 is CASSYNAGGGYEQYF. The CDR3 nucleotides read TGCGCCAGCAGCTATAACGCTGGGGGGGGCTACGAGCAGTACTTC. The J gene is TRBJ2-7, the V gene TRBV5-1; 7 bases are a match to TRBD2. The germline V gene has CDR1 SGHRS and CDR2 YFSETQ. This CDR3 contains 15 residues. V lost 3 bases to trimming and J lost 3 bases; unmatched junction nucleotides: 9.

The chain carries TRBV28 and TRBJ1-2; no clear D. V was pared by 3 bases and J by 4 bases, with 12 bases between. This CDR3 is 14 amino acids long. The germline V gene has CDR1 MDHEN and CDR2 SYDVKM. The CDR3 region is CASSFLQDSYGYTF. The CDR3 DNA is TGTGCCAGCAGTTTCCTTCAGGATAGCTATGGCTACACCTTC.

CDR3 nucleotide sequence: TGTGCCAGCAGTGCGGATAGCTCCTACAATGAGCAGTTCTTC. This encodes CASSADSSYNEQFF. This rearrangement joins TRBV25-1 to TRBJ2-1; D uncertain. Germline V gene sequence: CDR1 MGHDK, CDR2 SYGVNS. CDR3 length equals 14 residues. Trimming took 4 bases from V and 0 from J, leaving 7 bases between them.

As to this clone: Sequence at one end of the junction differs from germline and may be a read error. The chain joins TRBV5-6 to TRBJ1-1; perhaps TRBD1 as D (5 bases). The CDR3 extends over 11 amino acids. CDR1 and CDR2 (germline): SGHDT, YYEEEE. The CDR3 bases are TGTGCCAGCAGCCGCGACGGGGGATTGCTCTTT. It codes for CASSRDGGLLF.

The gene calls are TRBV18 and TRBJ2-5; 7 nucleotides match TRBD2. This CDR3 has 16 residues. V lost 4 bases to trimming and J lost 1 base; unmatched junction nucleotides: 9. Germline V lookup: CDR1 KGHSH, CDR2 LQKENI. In DNA form, the CDR3 reads TGTGCCAGCTCACGGACCAGGTCTAGCGGCCAAGAGACCCAGTACTTC. This sequence encodes CASSRTRSSGQETQYF.

The chain carries TRBV25-1 and TRBJ2-7, with 10 nucleotides matching TRBD1. The CDR3 is 15 amino acids. Germline V CDR1 and CDR2: MGHDK, SYGVNS. After removal of 2 bases from V and 4 bases from J, the junction contained 5 bases not matched to a gene. The CDR3 reads CASSEPDRGKYEQYF. CDR3 coding DNA: TGTGCCAGCAGTGAACCGGACAGGGGGAAGTACGAGCAGTACTTC.

V usage is TRBV19 and J usage is TRBJ1-5; D not certain. V shed 3 bases and J shed 6 bases, with 18 bases lying between them. The CDR3 loop spans 16 amino acids. Per germline, CDR1 LNHDA and CDR2 SQIVND (reference sequence). CDR3 residues: CASSIFGRWATQPQHF. As DNA, the CDR3 is TGTGCCAGTAGTATTTTCGGCAGATGGGCAACTCAGCCCCAGCATTTT.

The chain couples TRBV19 to TRBJ2-7; 9 bases line up with TRBD2. CDR1 and CDR2 from the germline V gene are LNHDA and SQIVND (reference sequence). Trimming took 4 bases from V and 0 from J; bases not matched to a gene: 4. The CDR3 has 15 residues. The CDR3 DNA reads as TGTGCCAGTAGTACCGTAGCGGGAGACTCCTACGAGCAGTACTTC. This codes for CASSTVAGDSYEQYF.

This clone was counted between two and nine times. This chain connects TRBV30 to TRBJ2-1; D gene unclear. The CDR3 has 11 residues. V lost 0 bases and J 8 bases, leaving 5 bases between the germline ends. Germline CDR1 and CDR2: GTSNPN and SVGIG (reference sequence). The CDR3 loop reads CAWSVYYEQFF. CDR3 bases: TGTGCCTGGAGTGTATACTATGAGCAGTTCTTC.

This chain uses TRBV29-1 with TRBJ2-7, with D perhaps matching TRBD2 (7 bases). The CDR3 has 14 amino acids. From germline, CDR1 is SQVTM and CDR2 ANQGSEA. Trimming pared 7 bases from V and 6 bases from J, leaving 22 bases between. The CDR3 region has the DNA TGCAGCGCCTTAGGTTTGGGAGGGGGGAGCGAGCAGTACTTC. As protein: CSALGLGGGSEQYF.

This clone was detected once. The chain carries TRBV25-1 and TRBJ2-6, with unresolved D. V dropped 11 bases and J dropped 1 base, with 21 bases sitting between them. Germline V gene sequence: CDR1 MGHDK, CDR2 SYGVNS. The CDR3 totals 17 residues. The CDR3 protein is CAREGPDLLSGANVLTF. In nucleotides, the CDR3 is TGTGCCCGAGAAGGACCCGACCTCTTGTCTGGGGCCAACGTCCTGACTTTC.

Comments on this clone: The missing conserved phenylalanine or tryptophan at the end of this CDR3 makes a read error likely. It is unclear where the CDR3 begins or ends on the DNA, so no DNA is shown, and the CDR3 is as TCRdb lists it. The chain employs TRBV10-1 and TRBJ2-7; the table names TRBD1, a call not compared with the DNA. Germline V gene data show CDR1 as WNHNN and CDR2 as SYGVQD (reference sequence). The CDR3 has 13 residues if both end residues are counted. The chain's CDR3 is CAGSWAVSQLFSP.

The CDR3 loop reads CASSPGGPYEQYF. The CDR3 DNA sequence: TGCGCCAGCAGTCCCGGGGGTCCCTACGAGCAGTACTTC. This chain uses TRBV10-1 with TRBJ2-7; D might be TRBD2 (6 bases). Germline V CDR1 and CDR2: WNHNN, SYGVQD (reference sequence). V lost 5 bases to trimming and J lost 2 bases, with 10 bases between them. The CDR3 is 13 amino acids.

There are a few counts of this clone. The V call is TRBV6-1, the J call TRBJ2-1; 10 bases align to TRBD1. CDR3 length: 17 amino acids. Per germline, CDR1 MNHNS and CDR2 SASEGT. V was pared by 3 bases and J by 3 bases, with 8 bases of the junction left unmatched. The CDR3 is CASSDATGTGDYNEQFF. For the CDR3, the DNA is TGTGCCAGCAGTGACGCTACCGGGACAGGGGACTACAATGAGCAGTTCTTC.